The 28 T cell receptor beta chains presented below share a single source sample, sequenced in a study of CD8 T cells in ankylosing spondylitis. TCRdb passed the 5' RACE reads through MiXCR, listing each CDR3 protein once. The repertoire includes about 160,000 distinct CDR3 sequences, about a sixth of them detected once, and about 8.2% sits in the top ten. Source material: blood, either unsorted or a sorted T cell fraction (not recorded which). The receptors shown here come from a male donor with ankylosing spondylitis or in good health (not recorded which).

This clonotype was counted ten times or more. The chain has TRBV6-1 and TRBJ2-3; D gene ambiguous. The length of the CDR3 is 13 residues. CDR1 is MNHNS and CDR2 is SASEGT in the germline V gene. V was shortened by 7 bases and J by 6 bases, with 14 bases between the two germline ends. The CDR3 DNA is TGTGCCAGCACCCCCCGGTTAACGGATACGCAGTATTTT. Amino acid sequence: CASTPRLTDTQYF.

This clonotype came up a few times. The V and J genes are TRBV5-1 and TRBJ2-1; TRBD2 agrees at 11 bases. Germline assignment: CDR1 SGHRS and CDR2 YFSETQ. The V and J ends lost 4 bases and 4 bases, in that order; junction bases with no gene match: 7. The length of the CDR3 is 16 residues. As DNA, the CDR3 is TGCGCCAGCAGCCCCGGGACTAGCGGAAATTACAATGAGCAGTTCTTC. This translates into CASSPGTSGNYNEQFF.

This clonotype has ten or more counts. The chain is built from TRBV5-1 and TRBJ1-5; D not resolved. The V end lost 0 bases, the J end lost 2 bases, and 9 bases lay between the germline ends. Germline values: CDR1 SGHRS, CDR2 YFSETQ. This CDR3 spans 15 amino acids. The DNA for the CDR3 is TGCGCCAGCAGCTTGGAAGTAGGAGGCAATCAGCCCCAGCATTTT. Translating it yields CASSLEVGGNQPQHF.

The chain combines TRBV9 with TRBJ1-2; no clear D. The germline CDR1 and CDR2 sequences are SGDLS and YYNGEE. Trimming removed 0 bases from V and 0 bases from J, with 9 bases in between. The CDR3 extends over 15 amino acids. The DNA of the CDR3 is TGTGCCAGCAGCGTAGAAATAGGCTCTAACTATGGCTACACCTTC. Translation: CASSVEIGSNYGYTF.

This clonotype was counted between two and nine times. The rearrangement joins TRBV11-3 to TRBJ1-6; D gene unclear. The CDR3 covers 13 residues. Trimming cost V 8 bases and J 7 bases, with 12 bases left between them. Per the germline V gene, CDR1 is SGHNT and CDR2 is YENEEA. CDR3 nucleotides: TGTGCCAGCTCCGCCGGAGGGAATTCACCCCTCCACTTT. Translation: CASSAGGNSPLHF.

This clonotype appeared a few times. J is TRBJ2-1 and V is TRBV5-1; either TRBD1 or TRBD2 may fit D (5 bases each). CDR1 is SGHRS, CDR2 YFSETQ, per germline. The CDR3 sequence is 15 residues long. Trimming left V 0 bases short and J 2 bases short, with 9 bases between. The CDR3 loop reads CASSLGTGPYNEQFF. For the CDR3, the DNA is TGCGCCAGCAGCTTGGGTACGGGACCCTACAATGAGCAGTTCTTC. Full variable domain (outside the CDR3, taken from reference TRBV5-1 and TRBJ2-1): KAGVTQTPRYLIKTRGQQVTLSCSPISGHRSVSWYQQTPGQGLQFLFEYFSETQRNKGNFPGRFSGRQFSNSRSEMNVSTLELGDSALYLCASSLGTGPYNEQFFGPGTRLTVL.

This clonotype came up a few times. The V and J genes are TRBV20-1 and TRBJ1-1; perhaps TRBD1 as D (5 bases). CDR1 is DFQATT, CDR2 SNEGSKA, per germline (reference sequence). The length of the CDR3 is 13 residues. Trimming stripped 0 bases from V and 6 bases from J, with 11 bases between. The CDR3 region is CSARDSRDSEAFF. The CDR3 DNA reads as TGCAGTGCTAGAGACTCGAGGGACTCTGAAGCTTTCTTT.

This clonotype was counted only a few times. The CDR3 nucleotides are TGTGGAACATCGGGGGTCCTCAGCAATCAGCCCCAGCATTTT. This gives the protein CGTSGVLSNQPQHF. The chain has TRBV10-3 and TRBJ1-5, with D maybe TRBD1 (5 bases). CDR1 and CDR2 from the germline V gene are ENHRY and SYGVKD. The CDR3 sequence is 14 residues long.

This clonotype showed up many times. This rearrangement joins TRBV28 to TRBJ1-1; D unresolved. Germline V gene data show CDR1 as MDHEN and CDR2 as SYDVKM. Trimming removed 6 bases from V and 1 base from J, with 12 bases in between. The CDR3 consists of 14 residues. For the CDR3, the DNA is TGTGCCAGCAGGCTTCTAGGCAGGAACACTGAAGCTTTCTTT. Amino acids: CASRLLGRNTEAFF. Full variable domain (missing parts from reference TRBV28 and TRBJ1-1): DVKVTQSSRYLVKRTGEKVFLECVQDMDHENMFWYRQDPGLGLRLIYFSYDVKMKEKGDIPEGYSVSREKKERFSLILESASTNQTSMYLCASRLLGRNTEAFFGQGTRLTVV.

This clonotype is deemed medium-sized (0.01 to 0.1%). The rearrangement joins TRBV20-1 to TRBJ2-1; 7 bases are shared with TRBD2. The CDR3 has 16 amino acids. Germline V gives CDR1 DFQATT, CDR2 SNEGSKA (reference sequence). After removal of 3 bases from V and 4 bases from J, the junction contained 12 bases not matched to a gene. The CDR3 is CSARPTLATPYNEQFF. The CDR3 nucleotides read TGCAGTGCTAGGCCCACACTAGCGACCCCATACAATGAGCAGTTCTTC.

The chain employs TRBV23-1 and TRBJ2-5, with unresolved D. TRBV23-1 is an open reading frame whose function is uncertain. The CDR3 is 16 residues long. With 2 bases removed from V and 4 bases from J, the gap between germline ends came to 17 bases. CDR3 coding DNA: TGCGCCAGCAGTCAACCACCCAGCCGGGTACCAGAGACCCAGTACTTC. Translation: CASSQPPSRVPETQYF.

There are many counts of this clonotype. The V call is TRBV5-1, the J call TRBJ2-2; 12 nucleotides line up with TRBD2. This CDR3 comprises 18 residues. V trimming: 3 bases; J trimming: 6 bases; junction bases outside the gene matches: 12. Per germline, CDR1 SGHRS and CDR2 YFSETQ. The CDR3: CASSSLLLAGGVSGELFF. CDR3 coding DNA: TGCGCCAGCAGCTCGCTCCTACTAGCGGGAGGAGTCTCCGGGGAGCTGTTTTTT. Full variable domain (remainder filled in from reference TRBV5-1 and TRBJ2-2): KAGVTQTPRYLIKTRGQQVTLSCSPISGHRSVSWYQQTPGQGLQFLFEYFSETQRNKGNFPGRFSGRQFSNSRSEMNVSTLELGDSALYLCASSSLLLAGGVSGELFFGEGSRLTVL.

This clonotype was recorded a few times. The V gene is TRBV4-2, the J gene TRBJ2-7, with D perhaps TRBD2 (6 bases). Trimming took 0 bases from V and 5 from J, leaving 8 bases between them. The CDR3 is 13 amino acids. CDR1 and CDR2 (germline): LGHNA, YNFKEQ. The CDR3 sequence: CASSQDPGDEQYF. The CDR3 DNA reads as TGTGCCAGCAGCCAAGACCCGGGAGACGAGCAGTACTTC.

V usage is TRBV6-5 and J usage is TRBJ1-2; D unclear. Trimming pared 6 bases from V and 6 bases from J, leaving 14 bases between. This CDR3 has 13 amino acids. Germline CDR1 MNHEY, CDR2 SVGAGI. This CDR3 reads CASSRLRAHGYTF. Here the CDR3 DNA reads TGTGCCAGCAGCCGACTCCGGGCGCATGGCTACACCTTC.

CDR3: CACNVVRGRGYTF. DNA for the CDR3: TGTGCCTGCAACGTTGTCCGGGGTCGTGGCTACACCTTC. The chain joins TRBV30 to TRBJ1-2; D remains unclear. In germline, CDR1 is GTSNPN, CDR2 SVGIG (reference sequence). V lost 6 bases and J lost 7, with 18 bases in between. CDR3 length: 13 residues.

The chain links TRBV20-1 to TRBJ2-6, with D perhaps TRBD1 (5 bases). This CDR3 contains 19 residues. Germline V gene lookup returns CDR1 DFQATT and CDR2 SNEGSKA (reference sequence). V was pared by 0 bases and J by 0 bases, with 18 bases between. The CDR3 region is CSARDEVQGPISGANVLTF. The CDR3 DNA reads TGCAGTGCTAGAGATGAGGTTCAGGGCCCCATCTCTGGGGCCAACGTCCTGACTTTC.

This clonotype occurred many times. The V gene is TRBV24-1, the J gene TRBJ2-2; D is ambiguous. Germline CDR1 and CDR2: KGHDR and SFDVKD. V lost 4 bases to trimming and J lost 4 bases, with 12 bases between them. The CDR3 covers 15 residues. In nucleotides, the CDR3 is TGTGCCACCAGTGACTCCACCTACTCCACCGGGGAGCTGTTTTTT. Protein: CATSDSTYSTGELFF.

This clonotype was observed a few times. This CDR3 reads CASSFRERERSYEQYF. DNA for the CDR3: TGTGCCAGCAGCTTCAGGGAGCGGGAGAGATCCTACGAGCAGTACTTC. The chain combines TRBV7-2 with TRBJ2-7; TRBD2 matches at 8 bases. CDR1 and CDR2 from the germline V gene are SGHTA and FQGNSA. CDR3 length: 16 amino acids. Trimming at V came to 3 bases and at J to 1 base, leaving 8 bases not matched to a gene. Supplemented by reference TRBV7-2 and TRBJ2-7, the full variable domain reads GAGVSQSPSNKVTEKGKDVELRCDPISGHTALYWYRQSLGQGLEFLIYFQGNSAPDKSGLPSDRFSAERTGGSVSTLTIQRTQQEDSAVYLCASSFRERERSYEQYFGPGTRLTVT.

In this sample, this clonotype turned up a few times. This sequence joins TRBV5-4 and TRBJ2-3; 12 bases fit TRBD2. The CDR3 runs to 15 residues. Germline CDR1 and CDR2: SGHNT and YYREEE (reference sequence). V trimming: 5 bases; J trimming: 1 base; junction bases outside the gene matches: 2. In nucleotides, the CDR3 is TGTGCCAGCAGGGGACTAGCGGGTCGCACAGATACGCAGTATTTT. Translation: CASRGLAGRTDTQYF.

This clonotype appeared many times. This rearrangement joins TRBV20-1 to TRBJ2-3; 9 nucleotides match TRBD1. J was trimmed by 3 bases and V by 5 bases; bases with no gene match: 9. This CDR3 spans 15 amino acids. Germline V CDR1 and CDR2: DFQATT, SNEGSKA (reference sequence). CDR3 in DNA: TGCAGTGCTCGCTCCGGGACAGGGAAGACAGATACGCAGTATTTT. This codes for CSARSGTGKTDTQYF.

This rearrangement joins TRBV20-1 to TRBJ2-1, with 12 bases lining up with TRBD2. V lost 1 base and J lost 3; bases outside the gene matches: 10. CDR3 size: 18 residues. In germline, CDR1 is DFQATT, CDR2 SNEGSKA (reference sequence). Here the CDR3 DNA reads TGCAGTGCTAGAGGACTAGCGGGAGTTAAGGGTGGCTACAATGAGCAGTTCTTC. This sequence encodes CSARGLAGVKGGYNEQFF.

Comment on this clonotype: One end of the junction varies from germline; a read error may be responsible. V gene TRBV19 combines with J gene TRBJ1-5, with TRBD1 as a possible D gene (6 bases). The CDR3 has 16 amino acids. CDR1 LNHDA and CDR2 SQIVND come from the germline V gene (reference sequence). This CDR3 reads CASSPYRAAPHQPQHF. As DNA, the CDR3 is TGCGCCAGTAGTCCCTACAGGGCCGCTCCTCATCAGCCCCAGCATTTT. The full variable domain, with the rest looked up from reference TRBV19 and TRBJ1-5, is DGGITQSPKYLFRKEGQNVTLSCEQNLNHDAMYWYRQDPGQGLRLIYYSQIVNDFQKGDIAEGYSVSREKKESFPLTVTSAQKNPTAFYLCASSPYRAAPHQPQHFGDGTRLSIL.

In its sample, this clonotype was seen many times. This rearrangement joins TRBV27 to TRBJ2-7, with 8 bases aligning to TRBD2. Trimming took 2 bases from V and 0 from J; bases not matched to a gene: 6. The CDR3 runs to 16 residues. CDR1 and CDR2 from the germline V gene are MNHEY and SMNVEV (reference sequence). The CDR3 protein is CASSLDGTSGSYEQYF. The CDR3 DNA follows: TGTGCCAGCAGTTTAGACGGGACTAGTGGCTCCTACGAGCAGTACTTC.

The chain uses TRBV24-1 and TRBJ2-1; 10 nucleotides match TRBD2. Losses at the gene ends were 5 bases for V and 3 bases for J; bases not matched to a gene: 3. Germline assignment: CDR1 KGHDR and CDR2 SFDVKD. The CDR3 length is 15 residues. CDR3 region: CATSGAGGNYNEQFF. CDR3 sequence (DNA): TGTGCCACCAGTGGAGCGGGAGGGAACTACAATGAGCAGTTCTTC.

In its sample, this clonotype was seen many times. The V gene is TRBV7-6, the J gene TRBJ2-1; tentative D call: TRBD1 (5 bases). CDR1 is SGHVS and CDR2 is FNYEAQ in the germline V gene. V gave up 1 base and J gave up 1 base, with 11 bases separating them. The CDR3 loop spans 16 amino acids. The CDR3: CASSLVGQLSYNEQFF. For the CDR3, the DNA is TGTGCCAGCAGCTTAGTGGGGCAGTTGTCCTACAATGAGCAGTTCTTC. The entire variable domain, with the rest obtained from reference TRBV7-6 and TRBJ2-1, is as follows: GAGVSQSPRYKVTKRGQDVALRCDPISGHVSLYWYRQALGQGPEFLTYFNYEAQQDKSGLPNDRFSAERPEGSISTLTIQRTEQRDSAMYRCASSLVGQLSYNEQFFGPGTRLTVL.

This clonotype was seen at least ten times. The CDR3 DNA follows: TGCGCCAGCAGCTTGGGTCAGGGACCCTCCTACAATGAGCAGTTCTTC. Protein sequence: CASSLGQGPSYNEQFF. This rearrangement joins TRBV5-1 to TRBJ2-1; D is tentatively TRBD1 or TRBD2 (5 bases each). Trimming took 0 bases from V and 0 from J, leaving 10 bases between them. Germline CDR1 reads SGHRS; CDR2 reads YFSETQ. This CDR3 spans 16 amino acids.

V usage is TRBV25-1 and J usage is TRBJ1-2; 9 bases agree with TRBD1. The CDR3 covers 14 residues. The V gene end was trimmed by 4 bases and the J gene end by 6 bases; junction bases not matched to a gene: 6. Germline V CDR1 and CDR2: MGHDK, SYGVNS. DNA for the CDR3: TGTGCCAGCAGTGGGACACAGGGGGCCCATGGCTACACCTTC. Translating gives CASSGTQGAHGYTF.

In this sample, this clonotype turned up a few times. The chain employs TRBV7-8 and TRBJ2-7, with D hard to call. Trimming took 5 bases from V and 0 from J, leaving 17 bases between them. Germline V gives CDR1 SGHVS, CDR2 FQNEAQ. The CDR3 is 16 amino acids. CDR3 bases: TGTGCCAGCAGCCCACTGATTTGGGAATACTCCTACGAGCAGTACTTC. Translation gives CASSPLIWEYSYEQYF.